What follows are 20 T cell receptor beta chains derived from one specimen sequenced in a study of regulatory T cells in long-lasting Graves disease. This sample's time point: newly diagnosed GD, antithyroid drugs for less than 3 months. The TCR library was prepared using RNA isolated from PBMCs. Both iRepertoire HTBI primers and Arm-PCR of CDR3 regions were used to build the TCR beta libraries. TCRdb recomputed calls from the multiplex PCR reads with MiXCR, one row per CDR3 protein. The profile covers roughly 530,000 distinct CDR3 sequences, with about 16% appearing a single time and 20% to 25% taken by the ten largest. This sample was also put to use in a study of T cells in Graves' hyperthyroidism and ophthalmopathy.

The material sequenced was peripheral blood mononuclear cells (PBMCs), taken at new diagnosis, from a patient treated with antithyroid drugs. All receptors derive from a woman aged 35-65 years with Graves disease.

This clonotype was counted a few times. This chain connects TRBV11-2 to TRBJ1-6; TRBD1 might be the D (5 bases). This CDR3 spans 16 amino acids. Trimming pared 4 bases from V and 4 bases from J, leaving 14 bases between. The germline V gene encodes CDR1 SGHAT and CDR2 FQNNGV. CDR3 DNA: TGTGCCAGCAGCTCACTCCGCAGGGAATATAATTCACCCCTCCACTTT. Amino acid sequence: CASSSLRREYNSPLHF.

This clonotype was counted a few times. The chain uses TRBV20-1 and TRBJ2-1; possibly TRBD1 or TRBD2 for D (5 bases each). V was clipped by 5 bases and J by 2 bases, with 22 bases between them. Per germline, CDR1 DFQATT and CDR2 SNEGSKA (reference sequence). The CDR3 sequence is 17 residues long. Written as DNA, the CDR3 is TGCAGTGCTCCCACCCGGGACCGCCGTGCAGCCTACAATGAGCAGTTCTTC. It is translated as CSAPTRDRRAAYNEQFF.

This clonotype was seen ten or more times. The chain is built from TRBV2 and TRBJ1-2; the D is unclear. This CDR3 spans 10 amino acids. Deletions cut 5 bases from V and 8 bases from J, with 6 bases between. CDR1 SNHLY and CDR2 FYNNEI come from the germline V gene. The CDR3 nucleotides read TGTGCCAGCAGTCGCGTGGGCTACACCTTC. Its translation: CASSRVGYTF. Drawing the rest from reference TRBV2 and TRBJ1-2, the complete variable domain is EPEVTQTPSHQVTQMGQEVILRCVPISNHLYFYWYRQILGQKVEFLVSFYNNEISEKSEIFDDQFSVERPDGSNFTLKIRSTKLEDSAMYFCASSRVGYTFGSGTRLTVV.

This clonotype was detected many times. The CDR3 region has the DNA TGTGCCAGCAGCTTGGCTGGGAAGGGCACTGAAGCTTTCTTT. Its translation: CASSLAGKGTEAFF. The chain has TRBV7-3 and TRBJ1-1; unclear D gene. With 3 bases removed from V and 4 bases from J, the gap between germline ends came to 12 bases. The germline V gene has CDR1 SGHTA and CDR2 FQGTGA. The CDR3 covers 14 residues.

This clonotype was picked up a small number of times. This rearrangement joins TRBV20-1 to TRBJ2-7; weak D call: TRBD2 (6 bases). The CDR3 has 15 residues. Germline-derived CDR1 and CDR2 are DFQATT and SNEGSKA (reference sequence). V was cut by 0 bases and J by 0 bases, with 12 bases left in between. CDR3 in DNA: TGCAGTGCTAGAGAATTGGCGGGGTACTCCTACGAGCAGTACTTC. Its protein product is CSARELAGYSYEQYF.

This clonotype came up a few times. The V and J genes are TRBV6-1 and TRBJ1-2; D possibly corresponds to TRBD1 (6 bases). V was trimmed by 4 bases and J by 4 bases, leaving 13 bases between them. CDR1 and CDR2 (germline): MNHNS, SASEGT. CDR3 length: 14 residues. The CDR3 sequence is CASSAGTWGYGYTF. In DNA form, the CDR3 reads TGTGCCAGCAGTGCTGGGACATGGGGCTATGGCTACACCTTC.

Ten or more counts support this clonotype. The chain combines TRBV12-3 or TRBV12-4 with TRBJ1-1, with D uncertain. Trimming removed 8 bases from V and 1 base from J, with 8 bases in between. The CDR3 sequence is 12 residues long. CDR3 protein: CASGLSNTEAFF. The CDR3 DNA sequence: TGTGCCAGCGGACTGTCGAACACTGAAGCTTTCTTT.

In this sample, this clonotype turned up many times. The rearrangement uses TRBV7-9 and TRBJ1-5; D gene uncertain. This CDR3 region has 12 residues. Germline V gene sequence: CDR1 SEHNR, CDR2 FQNEAQ (reference sequence). V shed 4 bases and J shed 3 bases, with 4 bases lying between them. The CDR3 loop reads CASSWDNQPQHF. CDR3 sequence (DNA): TGTGCCAGCAGCTGGGACAATCAGCCCCAGCATTTT.

There are many counts of this clonotype. The V gene is TRBV9, the J gene TRBJ1-2; 7 bases agree with TRBD1. This CDR3 region has 15 residues. The V gene's germline CDR1 is SGDLS and CDR2 YYNGEE. The V and J ends lost 4 bases and 0 bases, in that order; junction bases with no gene match: 6. The CDR3 DNA reads as TGTGCCAGCAGCCTTAGCGGGACAGCTAACTATGGCTACACCTTC. Its translation is CASSLSGTANYGYTF.

The chain recombines TRBV5-1 with TRBJ1-1; TRBD1 agrees at 9 bases. The V gene end was trimmed by 0 bases and the J gene end by 4 bases; junction bases not matched to a gene: 7. CDR3 length: 16 residues. Looked up from germline, CDR1 is SGHRS and CDR2 is YFSETQ. In DNA form, the CDR3 reads TGCGCCAGCAGCTTGGAACAGGGGGCGCGAACCACTGAAGCTTTCTTT. Residues: CASSLEQGARTTEAFF.

This clonotype was found many times. The rearrangement uses TRBV11-2 and TRBJ2-7, with TRBD1 matching over 10 bases. The CDR3 contains 19 residues. Looked up from germline, CDR1 is SGHAT and CDR2 is FQNNGV. The ends lost 5 bases at V and 2 bases at J; junction bases unmatched: 18. The CDR3 protein is CASSLPPGTGDGSAYEQYF. The CDR3 nucleotides read TGTGCCAGCAGCCTCCCGCCCGGGACAGGGGATGGTTCGGCCTACGAGCAGTACTTC.

This clonotype has a handful of counts. The CDR3 loop reads CASNQGAEAFF. Written as DNA, the CDR3 is TGTGCCAGCAACCAGGGGGCTGAAGCTTTCTTT. The chain has TRBV5-6 and TRBJ1-1; 7 bases align to TRBD1. The CDR3 loop spans 11 amino acids. Germline CDR1 and CDR2: SGHDT and YYEEEE. The J segment lost 6 bases and the V segment lost 6 bases, leaving 2 bases of the junction unmatched.

This clonotype was seen more than once but under ten times. The J gene is TRBJ2-1, the V gene TRBV7-9; D may be TRBD1 (6 bases). Trimming shortened V by 3 bases and J by 5 bases, and 8 bases separated the two germline ends. The CDR3 extends over 13 amino acids. Germline CDR1 SEHNR, CDR2 FQNEAQ (reference sequence). The CDR3 DNA follows: TGTGCCAGCAGCTTTCACAGGGACAATGAGCAGTTCTTC. Residues: CASSFHRDNEQFF. Supplemented by reference TRBV7-9 and TRBJ2-1, the full variable domain reads DTGVSQNPRHKITKRGQNVTFRCDPISEHNRLYWYRQTLGQGPEFLTYFQNEAQLEKSRLLSDRFSAERPKGSFSTLEIQRTEQGDSAMYLCASSFHRDNEQFFGPGTRLTVL.

This clonotype has only one observation. This likely stems from a read error, as it lies one base from a far larger clone. The chain couples TRBV12-3 or TRBV12-4 to TRBJ1-1; D remains unclear. V was pared by 6 bases and J by 7 bases, with 18 bases between. CDR3 length: 14 residues. CDR3 sequence reads: CASSGEVTALEAFF. The CDR3 coding sequence is TGTGCCAGCAGCGGAGAGGTTACCGCCCTTGAAGCTTTCTTT.

The chain couples TRBV11-3 to TRBJ2-1; 7 bases align to TRBD2. Trimming cost V 4 bases and J 9 bases; bases outside gene matches: 15. Germline values: CDR1 SGHNT, CDR2 YENEEA. This CDR3 region has 16 residues. The CDR3: CASSSRWGGDSGEQFF. Here the CDR3 DNA reads TGTGCCAGCAGCTCCCGGTGGGGGGGGGATTCTGGTGAGCAGTTCTTC.

There are a few counts of this clonotype. This chain connects TRBV9 to TRBJ1-1; D unresolved. CDR3 size: 14 residues. CDR1 SGDLS and CDR2 YYNGEE come from the germline V gene. The ends were cut back, 4 bases at V and 0 bases at J, with 10 bases in the middle. CDR3 in amino acids: CASSSQSVNTEAFF. The CDR3 coding sequence is TGTGCCAGCAGCTCCCAGTCGGTGAACACTGAAGCTTTCTTT.

The rearrangement links TRBV7-9 to TRBJ2-5; D is possibly TRBD2 (6 bases). The CDR3 has 14 residues. V lost 4 bases to trimming and J lost 5 bases, with 14 bases between them. Germline-derived CDR1 and CDR2 are SEHNR and FQNEAQ (reference sequence). The CDR3 loop reads CASSSTPSGETQYF. The CDR3 DNA reads as TGTGCCAGCAGCTCGACGCCCAGCGGGGAGACCCAGTACTTC.

This clonotype was found many times. J is TRBJ1-4 and V is TRBV30, with D unresolved. The CDR3 has 13 residues. V dropped 3 bases and J dropped 7 bases, with 12 bases sitting between them. The germline V gene encodes CDR1 GTSNPN and CDR2 SVGIG (reference sequence). In DNA form, the CDR3 reads TGTGCCTGGAGCCGAGGAATAAGTGAAAAACTGTTTTTT. This encodes CAWSRGISEKLFF.

Only a few counts were recorded for this clonotype. V is TRBV20-1 and J is TRBJ2-7; D gene unclear. The germline CDR1 and CDR2 sequences are DFQATT and SNEGSKA (reference sequence). The V end lost 3 bases, the J end lost 3 bases, and 9 bases lay between the germline ends. The CDR3 spans 12 residues. CDR3 in DNA: TGCAGTGCTAGCAAGGACCTCTACGAGCAGTACTTC. Protein product: CSASKDLYEQYF.

This clonotype was picked up many times. The chain carries TRBV2 and TRBJ1-1; no reliable D call. Trimming took off 7 bases at V and 4 bases at J, with 16 bases between the two ends. The CDR3 spans 14 residues. CDR1 and CDR2 (germline): SNHLY, FYNNEI. CDR3 bases: TGTGCCAGCACCCAGACCTCCTCCGGCACTGAAGCTTTCTTT. Translated: CASTQTSSGTEAFF. Complete variable domain (other parts from reference TRBV2 and TRBJ1-1): EPEVTQTPSHQVTQMGQEVILRCVPISNHLYFYWYRQILGQKVEFLVSFYNNEISEKSEIFDDQFSVERPDGSNFTLKIRSTKLEDSAMYFCASTQTSSGTEAFFGQGTRLTVV.